This is a list of T cell receptor beta chains from one sample in a study of blood T cells in healthy people across ages. TCRdb reanalysed the 5' RACE reads using MiXCR and keeps one entry per CDR3 protein. The sample has 1.5 million to 2 million distinct CDR3 sequences; 28% are singletons. Sample: blood. The receptors here all came from a woman younger than 45 in good health. Both conserved end residues are part of each CDR3. The D gene is left open where the match is weak. Rows may omit the clone size; those that give it use once, few, many or a size class.

v_gene: TRBV14; abundance: .; len: 15; d_gene: .; j_gene: TRBJ1-2; CDR3nt: TGTGCCAGCAGCCAAGATGCGGCGAGCGGGCATGGCTACACCTTC; CDR3aa: CASSQDAASGHGYTF
v_gene: TRBV5-1; abundance: few; len: 19; d_gene: TRBD2; j_gene: TRBJ2-3; CDR3nt: TGCGCCAGCAGCTTGGAGGGTCTAGCGGGAGTCAGGAGCACAGATACGCAGTATTTT; CDR3aa: CASSLEGLAGVRSTDTQYF
v_gene: TRBV4-3; abundance: few; len: 14; d_gene: .; j_gene: TRBJ1-2; CDR3nt: TGCGCCAGCAGCCAAGATCCTCAAGTCTACGGCTACACCTTC; CDR3aa: CASSQDPQVYGYTF
v_gene: TRBV12-3/TRBV12-4; abundance: few; len: 14; d_gene: .; j_gene: TRBJ2-7; CDR3nt: TGTGCCAGCAGCAGGTCCGCAGGGGTTACCGAGCAGTACTTC; CDR3aa: CASSRSAGVTEQYF
v_gene: TRBV12-3/TRBV12-4; abundance: .; len: 12; d_gene: .; j_gene: TRBJ2-7; CDR3nt: TGTGCCAGCGCGATAGGCGGCCCCGAGCAGTACTTC; CDR3aa: CASAIGGPEQYF
v_gene: TRBV3-1; abundance: .; len: 14; d_gene: .; j_gene: TRBJ1-2; CDR3nt: TGTGCCAGCAGCCAAGAGTCACACGACTATGGCTACACCTTC; CDR3aa: CASSQESHDYGYTF
v_gene: TRBV29-1; abundance: many; len: 12; d_gene: .; j_gene: TRBJ2-7; CDR3nt: TGCAGCGTTGGAAAGGGGACCTACGAGCAGTACTTC; CDR3aa: CSVGKGTYEQYF
v_gene: TRBV7-2; abundance: .; len: 16; d_gene: TRBD2; j_gene: TRBJ2-7; CDR3nt: TGTACCAGCAGCTCCGGACTAGCGGGAGATTTTAATGAGCAGTACTTC; CDR3aa: CTSSSGLAGDFNEQYF
v_gene: TRBV5-1; abundance: few; len: 15; d_gene: .; j_gene: TRBJ2-7; CDR3nt: TGCGCCAGCAGCTCCAGGACAAGGGAAAAAAAAGAGCAGTACTTC; CDR3aa: CASSSRTREKKEQYF
v_gene: TRBV29-1; abundance: .; len: 14; d_gene: TRBD2; j_gene: TRBJ2-4; CDR3nt: TGCAGCATACGGGAGGGATTAGCCAAAAACATTCAGTACTTC; CDR3aa: CSIREGLAKNIQYF
v_gene: TRBV28; abundance: once; len: 15; d_gene: .; j_gene: TRBJ2-5; CDR3nt: TGTGCCGGCAGCCGTGGACGAGGGGGGTCAGAGACCCAGTACTTC; CDR3aa: CAGSRGRGGSETQYF
v_gene: TRBV20-1; abundance: few; len: 14; d_gene: .; j_gene: TRBJ2-3; CDR3nt: TGCAGTGCTAGAGATCAAGGGATTACAGATACGCAGTATTTT; CDR3aa: CSARDQGITDTQYF
v_gene: TRBV12-3/TRBV12-4; abundance: few; len: 16; d_gene: TRBD1; j_gene: TRBJ1-1; CDR3nt: TGTGCCAGCAGTTTAAAGGGACAGGTAATGAACACTGAAGCTTTCTTT; CDR3aa: CASSLKGQVMNTEAFF
v_gene: TRBV19; abundance: .; len: 10; d_gene: TRBD1; j_gene: TRBJ1-1; CDR3nt: TGTGCCAGCGGACAGGGTAGGGCTTTCTTT; CDR3aa: CASGQGRAFF
v_gene: TRBV29-1; abundance: .; len: 13; d_gene: .; j_gene: TRBJ1-4; CDR3nt: TGCAGCGTAGGGGCGCAAACTAATGAAGAACTGTTTTTT; CDR3aa: CSVGAQTNEELFF
v_gene: TRBV9; abundance: .; len: 17; d_gene: TRBD1; j_gene: TRBJ2-2; CDR3nt: TGTGCCAGCAGCCCAAGGAGGACAGGGGTAAACACCGGGGAGCTGTTTTTT; CDR3aa: CASSPRRTGVNTGELFF
v_gene: TRBV21-1; abundance: .; len: 17; d_gene: .; j_gene: TRBJ2-6; CDR3nt: TGTGCCATCCGCAACGAGAGGGGCGCAGTAGGGGCCAACGTCCTGACTTTC; CDR3aa: CAIRNERGAVGANVLTF
v_gene: TRBV14; abundance: .; len: 15; d_gene: .; j_gene: TRBJ1-2; CDR3nt: TGTGCCAGCAGCCAAAGTCGCGGCGCACCCGTTGGCTACACCTTC; CDR3aa: CASSQSRGAPVGYTF
v_gene: TRBV12-3/TRBV12-4; abundance: .; len: 13; d_gene: .; j_gene: TRBJ2-5; CDR3nt: TGTGCCAGCACCATGACAGTCCAAGAGACCCAGTACTTC; CDR3aa: CASTMTVQETQYF
v_gene: TRBV7-6; abundance: .; len: 16; d_gene: .; j_gene: TRBJ1-5; CDR3nt: TGTGCCAGCAGCTCCTCCCCAAGTGGTGGCAATCAGCCCCAGCATTTT; CDR3aa: CASSSSPSGGNQPQHF
v_gene: TRBV20-1; abundance: many; len: 12; d_gene: .; j_gene: TRBJ2-1; CDR3nt: TGCAGTGCGGAAAGACAGAACAATGAGCAGTTCTTC; CDR3aa: CSAERQNNEQFF
v_gene: TRBV20-1; abundance: .; len: 14; d_gene: .; j_gene: TRBJ1-4; CDR3nt: TGCAGTGCTAGAGATTCAGGGGTTAATGAAAAACTGTTTTTT; CDR3aa: CSARDSGVNEKLFF
v_gene: TRBV24-1; abundance: few; len: 14; d_gene: TRBD1; j_gene: TRBJ1-5; CDR3nt: TGTGCCACCAGTTCAGGGGGCCCCGGGCAGCCCCGGCATTTT; CDR3aa: CATSSGGPGQPRHF
v_gene: TRBV5-6; abundance: .; len: 16; d_gene: .; j_gene: TRBJ2-7; CDR3nt: TGTGCCGGCAATTTTGTGGGTCTGGGTCAGCGCAACGAGCAGTACTTC; CDR3aa: CAGNFVGLGQRNEQYF
v_gene: TRBV24-1; abundance: few; len: 14; d_gene: .; j_gene: TRBJ2-1; CDR3nt: TGTGCCACCAGTGACTCTCGTAGTGGCAATGAGCAGTTCTTC; CDR3aa: CATSDSRSGNEQFF
v_gene: TRBV28; abundance: .; len: 15; d_gene: .; j_gene: TRBJ1-5; CDR3nt: TGTGCCAGCAGTTTACGGTTAGGGGGGCGGCAGCCCCAGCATTTT; CDR3aa: CASSLRLGGRQPQHF
v_gene: TRBV5-1; abundance: .; len: 14; d_gene: .; j_gene: TRBJ2-3; CDR3nt: TGCGCCAGCGGGCGGGGCGGGGGCCCAGATACGCAGTATTTT; CDR3aa: CASGRGGGPDTQYF
v_gene: TRBV18; abundance: once; len: 16; d_gene: .; j_gene: TRBJ1-4; CDR3nt: TGTGCCAGCTCACCAGCGGGAGCCAGTACCAATGAAAAACTGTTTTTT; CDR3aa: CASSPAGASTNEKLFF
v_gene: TRBV20-1; abundance: .; len: 13; d_gene: TRBD2; j_gene: TRBJ2-1; CDR3nt: TGCAGTGCGAGGGTGGGAGGGCCCGATGAGCAGTTCTTC; CDR3aa: CSARVGGPDEQFF
v_gene: TRBV12-5; abundance: few; len: 12; d_gene: .; j_gene: TRBJ2-7; CDR3nt: TGTGCTAGTGGGGCTTGGGAGAACGAGCAGTACTTC; CDR3aa: CASGAWENEQYF
v_gene: TRBV2; abundance: few; len: 13; d_gene: .; j_gene: TRBJ2-5; CDR3nt: TGTGCCAGCAGTGTCGACGGCATGGAGACCCAGTACTTC; CDR3aa: CASSVDGMETQYF
v_gene: TRBV20-1; abundance: many; len: 14; d_gene: .; j_gene: TRBJ2-7; CDR3nt: TGCAGTGCTAGAGTCGCGGAACAACCCTACGAGCAGTACTTC; CDR3aa: CSARVAEQPYEQYF
v_gene: TRBV20-1; abundance: .; len: 16; d_gene: .; j_gene: TRBJ2-5; CDR3nt: TGCAGTGCGAAGGACTGGATGGGGTCGGATGGTTGGACCCAGTACTTC; CDR3aa: CSAKDWMGSDGWTQYF
v_gene: TRBV27; abundance: few; len: 18; d_gene: .; j_gene: TRBJ2-7; CDR3nt: TGTGCCAGCAGTTTAAAGGCTTATGGGTCGGGCAGGGACTACGAGCAGTACTTC; CDR3aa: CASSLKAYGSGRDYEQYF
v_gene: TRBV12-3/TRBV12-4; abundance: many; len: 15; d_gene: .; j_gene: TRBJ2-5; CDR3nt: TGTGCCAGCAGCCCGGGGATATCGTACCAAGAGACCCAGTACTTC; CDR3aa: CASSPGISYQETQYF
v_gene: TRBV10-3; abundance: many; len: 13; d_gene: .; j_gene: TRBJ1-2; CDR3nt: TGTGCCATCAGTGAGTGGGGGAACTATGGCTACACCTTC; CDR3aa: CAISEWGNYGYTF
v_gene: TRBV25-1; abundance: many; len: 15; d_gene: .; j_gene: TRBJ2-1; CDR3nt: TGTGCCAGCAGTGACCCCGGCACGAAACCCAATGAGCAGTTCTTC; CDR3aa: CASSDPGTKPNEQFF
v_gene: TRBV6-6; abundance: many; len: 16; d_gene: .; j_gene: TRBJ2-7; CDR3nt: TGTGCCAGCAGTTGGCAGCTGTCGGACTCACTTTACGAGCAGTACTTC; CDR3aa: CASSWQLSDSLYEQYF
v_gene: TRBV7-2; abundance: few; len: 14; d_gene: .; j_gene: TRBJ2-4; CDR3nt: TGTGCCAGCAGCTCTACAGGGGAGGCGAACATTCGGTACTTC; CDR3aa: CASSSTGEANIRYF
v_gene: TRBV6-2/TRBV6-3; abundance: .; len: 16; d_gene: .; j_gene: TRBJ2-4; CDR3nt: TGTGCCAGCAGTTACTCCGTTAACATAGCCAAAAACATTCAGTACTTC; CDR3aa: CASSYSVNIAKNIQYF
v_gene: TRBV4-3; abundance: many; len: 16; d_gene: TRBD1; j_gene: TRBJ1-2; CDR3nt: TGCGCCAGCAGCCAAGCGCTACAGGGGGAGAACTATGGCTACACCTTC; CDR3aa: CASSQALQGENYGYTF
v_gene: TRBV28; abundance: few; len: 11; d_gene: .; j_gene: TRBJ1-5; CDR3nt: TGTGCCAGCAGTTACAGCAAGCCCCAGCATTTT; CDR3aa: CASSYSKPQHF
v_gene: TRBV6-6; abundance: many; len: 14; d_gene: .; j_gene: TRBJ2-7; CDR3nt: TGTGCCAGCAACCCCACAGGGAACTCCTACGAGCAGTACTTC; CDR3aa: CASNPTGNSYEQYF
v_gene: TRBV9; abundance: .; len: 15; d_gene: TRBD2; j_gene: TRBJ2-1; CDR3nt: TGTGCCAGCAGCGTAGAGCTAGCGGTATACAATGAGCAGTTCTTC; CDR3aa: CASSVELAVYNEQFF
v_gene: TRBV20-1; abundance: .; len: 13; d_gene: TRBD1; j_gene: TRBJ1-2; CDR3nt: TGCGGTGCCAGGGGGCAGATTAATAGAGGCTACACCTTC; CDR3aa: CGARGQINRGYTF
v_gene: TRBV6-1; abundance: many; len: 15; d_gene: .; j_gene: TRBJ2-7; CDR3nt: TGTGCCAGCAGTGAAGGCCCAGCGGTGTTCTACGAGCAGTACTTC; CDR3aa: CASSEGPAVFYEQYF
v_gene: TRBV5-5; abundance: .; len: 15; d_gene: .; j_gene: TRBJ2-5; CDR3nt: TGTGCCAGCACAAGAGGGGGGACTGAGGGCGAGACCCAGTACTTC; CDR3aa: CASTRGGTEGETQYF
v_gene: TRBV12-3/TRBV12-4; abundance: many; len: 15; d_gene: .; j_gene: TRBJ2-5; CDR3nt: TGTGCCAGCAGTTTAGATACAGGCTACCAAGAGACCCAGTACTTC; CDR3aa: CASSLDTGYQETQYF
v_gene: TRBV18; abundance: few; len: 16; d_gene: .; j_gene: TRBJ1-5; CDR3nt: TGTGCCAGCTCACCAACGGATCTTTATAGCAATCAGCCCCAGCATTTT; CDR3aa: CASSPTDLYSNQPQHF
v_gene: TRBV12-3/TRBV12-4; abundance: few; len: 17; d_gene: TRBD2; j_gene: TRBJ2-3; CDR3nt: TGTGCCAGCAGTGCTTTTAGCGGGGCCCTTCTGGGAGATACGCAGTATTTT; CDR3aa: CASSAFSGALLGDTQYF
v_gene: TRBV6-2/TRBV6-3; abundance: .; len: 13; d_gene: .; j_gene: TRBJ2-5; CDR3nt: TGTGTCAGCAGTTACGGAGGAGGCGACACCCAGTACTTC; CDR3aa: CVSSYGGGDTQYF
v_gene: TRBV29-1; abundance: .; len: 16; d_gene: .; j_gene: TRBJ2-1; CDR3nt: TGCAGCGTTGAAAATGGGTTCTGGGGCACCTACAATGAGCAGTTCTTC; CDR3aa: CSVENGFWGTYNEQFF